A single sample is the source of the 32 T cell receptor beta chains below, sequenced in a study of blood T cell repertoires in COVID-19. Produced via immunoSEQ multiplex PCR; TCRdb's table is partial and in-frame only. The repertoire holds around 250,000 clones, with 89% as singletons. Material for sequencing was peripheral blood. Receptor source: a woman aged 40 to 50 who had recovered from COVID-19.

As regards this clone: Other DNA sequences from this sample encode an identical CDR3 as well. The chain joins TRBV18 to TRBJ2-5; tentatively, D is TRBD1 (6 bases). V lost 2 bases and J lost 2, with 6 bases in between. The CDR3 is 13 amino acids. The V gene's germline CDR1 is KGHSH and CDR2 LQKENI. CDR3 bases: TGTGCCAGCTCACCAGGACAGCAAGAGACCCAGTACTTC. Translating it yields CASSPGQQETQYF.

The chain combines TRBV18 with TRBJ2-7, with TRBD1 identical over 8 bases. CDR3 length: 13 amino acids. The germline V gene encodes CDR1 KGHSH and CDR2 LQKENI. J gave up 6 bases and V 3 bases, and 4 bases lay outside the gene matches. The CDR3 is CASSPQGAGEQYF. The CDR3 DNA is TGTGCCAGCTCACCCCAGGGGGCAGGCGAGCAGTACTTC.

There are many counts of this clone. The rearrangement links TRBV15 to TRBJ2-1; TRBD2 aligns across 11 bases. The trim removed 3 bases at V and 7 bases at J, leaving 5 bases unmatched. The V gene's germline CDR1 is LNHNV and CDR2 YYDKDF (reference sequence). This CDR3 has 15 residues. The CDR3 DNA is TGTGCCACCAGCAGTTTACTAGCGGGAGCAAATGAGCAGTTCTTC. Translating gives CATSSLLAGANEQFF.

V is TRBV5-1 and J is TRBJ2-3, with D perhaps matching TRBD2 (6 bases). CDR1 is SGHRS and CDR2 is YFSETQ in the germline V gene. The CDR3 runs to 15 residues. V lost 0 bases and J 1 base, leaving 9 bases between the germline ends. The CDR3 DNA reads as TGCGCCAGCAGCTTGGCGGGGGAACGCACAGATACGCAGTATTTT. Translation gives CASSLAGERTDTQYF.

As regards this clone: The junction shows a germline mismatch at one end, possibly a read error. The chain joins TRBV19 to TRBJ2-1; tentatively, D is TRBD1 (5 bases). Germline values: CDR1 LNHDA, CDR2 SQIVND (reference sequence). The CDR3 is made up of 12 amino acids. CDR3 coding DNA: TGTGCCAGTAGTATAGGCTGGGGCGGCCCGATCTTC. Encoded protein: CASSIGWGGPIF. The entire variable domain, with the rest obtained from reference TRBV19 and TRBJ2-1, is as follows: DGGITQSPKYLFRKEGQNVTLSCEQNLNHDAMYWYRQDPGQGLRLIYYSQIVNDFQKGDIAEGYSVSREKKESFPLTVTSAQKNPTAFYLCASSIGWGGPIFGPGTRLTVL.

This clone was observed once. This chain uses TRBV29-1 with TRBJ2-7; 8 bases fit TRBD1. The trim removed 7 bases at V and 6 bases at J, leaving 8 bases unmatched. This CDR3 contains 12 residues. The germline V gene encodes CDR1 SQVTM and CDR2 ANQGSEA. The CDR3 region has the DNA TGCAGCGCTCGGACAGGGCAACGCGAGCAGTACTTC. Its protein product is CSARTGQREQYF.

The chain employs TRBV7-2 and TRBJ2-1, with D possibly TRBD2 on 5 matching bases. Germline CDR1 reads SGHTA; CDR2 reads FQGNSA. V was trimmed by 2 bases and J by 1 base, leaving 12 bases between them. This CDR3 is built from 16 residues. CDR3 region: CASSLRGTGSYNEQFF. CDR3 DNA: TGTGCCAGCAGCTTACGGGGTACTGGGTCCTACAATGAGCAGTTCTTC. The full variable domain, completed using reference TRBV7-2 and TRBJ2-1, is GAGVSQSPSNKVTEKGKDVELRCDPISGHTALYWYRQSLGQGLEFLIYFQGNSAPDKSGLPSDRFSAERTGGSVSTLTIQRTQQEDSAVYLCASSLRGTGSYNEQFFGPGTRLTVL.

The chain links TRBV5-1 to TRBJ1-4; 9 bases agree with TRBD1. Per the germline V gene, CDR1 is SGHRS and CDR2 is YFSETQ. This CDR3 has 15 amino acids. The V and J ends lost 4 bases and 8 bases, in that order; junction bases with no gene match: 9. The CDR3 reads CASSPAGDRDEKLFF. In DNA, the CDR3 is TGCGCCAGCAGCCCAGCGGGGGACAGGGACGAAAAACTGTTTTTT.

V usage is TRBV7-3 and J usage is TRBJ2-1; D is perhaps TRBD2 (6 bases). This CDR3 is 15 amino acids long. The germline gives CDR1 SGHTA, CDR2 FQGTGA. V gave up 2 bases and J gave up 5 bases, with 13 bases separating them. The DNA for the CDR3 is TGTGCCAGCAGCTTAGGAACGGGAGTAAACAATGAGCAGTTCTTC. It yields the protein CASSLGTGVNNEQFF.

The chain joins TRBV27 to TRBJ1-6, with D unresolved. The V gene lost 5 bases and the J gene lost 0 bases, with 11 bases spanning the gap. Germline V lookup: CDR1 MNHEY, CDR2 SMNVEV (reference sequence). The CDR3 spans 16 residues. The CDR3 here is CASSPQQSSYNSPLHF. CDR3 nucleotides: TGTGCCAGCAGTCCACAACAGAGCTCCTATAATTCACCCCTCCACTTT.

The chain is built from TRBV28 and TRBJ1-2, with 8 bases matching TRBD1. The junction had 11 bases not matched to a gene; V was cut back by 7 bases and J by 7 bases. Germline V gene sequence: CDR1 MDHEN, CDR2 SYDVKM. The CDR3 runs to 14 residues. CDR3 in DNA: TGTGCCAGCACCACATCTCAGGGGGCCGTTGGCTACACCTTC. Amino acids: CASTTSQGAVGYTF.

CDR3 bases: TGCGCCAGCAGCCAAGATACGGAGGGTCTATATATGAACACTGAAGCTTTCTTT. This translates into CASSQDTEGLYMNTEAFF. The J gene is TRBJ1-1, the V gene TRBV4-1, with unresolved D. Per germline, CDR1 MGHRA and CDR2 YSYEKL. V shed 0 bases and J shed 0 bases, with 17 bases lying between them. The CDR3 is 18 amino acids.

The rearrangement links TRBV6-4 to TRBJ2-2; 7 nucleotides agree with TRBD2. This CDR3 is built from 16 residues. V was clipped by 2 bases and J by 0 bases; unmatched bases: 3. Germline loops: CDR1 MRHNA, CDR2 SNTAGT. CDR3 region: CASSDGRGTNTGELFF. CDR3 coding DNA: TGTGCCAGCAGTGACGGGCGGGGGACGAACACCGGGGAGCTGTTTTTT.

J is TRBJ2-1 and V is TRBV29-1; D uncertain. The CDR3 totals 15 residues. V dropped 3 bases and J dropped 4 bases, with 16 bases sitting between them. The germline V gene has CDR1 SQVTM and CDR2 ANQGSEA. Written as DNA, the CDR3 is TGCAGCGTTGATAATTTAGCAGAAGATTACAATGAGCAGTTCTTC. It yields the protein CSVDNLAEDYNEQFF.

The chain employs TRBV6-6 and TRBJ1-1; D is possibly TRBD1 (5 bases). V lost 2 bases and J 4 bases, leaving 8 bases between the germline ends. Germline CDR1 is MNHNY and CDR2 is SVGAGI (reference sequence). This CDR3 region has 13 residues. The CDR3 sequence: CASSYLGATEAFF. In DNA form, the CDR3 reads TGTGCCAGCAGTTACCTAGGGGCCACTGAAGCTTTCTTT.

This clone appeared a single time. CDR3 residues: CASSELLAEETQYF. The CDR3 DNA follows: TGTGCCAGCAGTGAACTCCTAGCCGAAGAGACCCAGTACTTC. The chain joins TRBV2 to TRBJ2-5, with a tentative D call TRBD2 (5 bases). Germline V gene sequence: CDR1 SNHLY, CDR2 FYNNEI. Trimming pared 2 bases from V and 3 bases from J, leaving 10 bases between. The CDR3 runs to 14 residues.

The chain's CDR3 is CASSGQGSGANVLTF. The CDR3 region has the DNA TGTGCCAGCAGTGGACAGGGTTCTGGGGCCAACGTCCTGACTTTC. This chain joins TRBV6-2 or TRBV6-3 and TRBJ2-6; 8 bases fit TRBD1. V lost 5 bases and J lost 1; bases outside the gene matches: 1. The CDR3 runs to 15 residues. The germline V gene has CDR1 MNHEY and CDR2 SVGEGT.

The V call is TRBV6-5, the J call TRBJ2-1, with D unresolved. The germline CDR1 and CDR2 sequences are MNHEY and SVGAGI. V was clipped by 0 bases and J by 10 bases, with 10 bases between them. The CDR3 has 13 residues. CDR3 DNA sequence: TGTGCCAGCAGTTACTCTTCCCTCTCCGAGCAGTTCTTC. Translation: CASSYSSLSEQFF.

V is TRBV11-2 and J is TRBJ2-1, with 14 bases aligning to TRBD2. Per germline, CDR1 SGHAT and CDR2 FQNNGV. The CDR3 has 16 residues. V shed 1 base, J shed 6 bases, and the junction held 2 bases outside the gene matches. In DNA form, the CDR3 reads TGTGCCAGCAGCTTAGCCGGGACTAGCGGGAGCAATGAGCAGTTCTTC. Protein product: CASSLAGTSGSNEQFF.

The V gene is TRBV2, the J gene TRBJ2-2; possible D gene TRBD2, 6 bases. Trimming shortened V by 3 bases and J by 2 bases, and 16 bases separated the two germline ends. CDR1 and CDR2 from the germline V gene are SNHLY and FYNNEI. The CDR3 runs 17 residues. The CDR3: CASSDWGTSPNTGELFF. The CDR3 bases are TGTGCCAGCAGTGATTGGGGTACTAGCCCAAACACCGGGGAGCTGTTTTTT. Using reference TRBV2 and TRBJ2-2 for the parts outside the CDR3, the full variable domain is EPEVTQTPSHQVTQMGQEVILRCVPISNHLYFYWYRQILGQKVEFLVSFYNNEISEKSEIFDDQFSVERPDGSNFTLKIRSTKLEDSAMYFCASSDWGTSPNTGELFFGEGSRLTVL.

The rearrangement links TRBV27 to TRBJ1-4; 8 bases are a match to TRBD1. Unmatched junction bases numbered 14, after V lost 4 bases and J lost 4 bases. The V gene's germline CDR1 is MNHEY and CDR2 SMNVEV (reference sequence). This CDR3 comprises 18 residues. CDR3 in DNA: TGTGCCAGCAGTTCACGAACCGGGTGGGGACAGGTTAATGAAAAACTGTTTTTT. Its protein is CASSSRTGWGQVNEKLFF.

V gene TRBV3-1 (or the pseudogene TRBV3-2) combines with J gene TRBJ2-2, with 10 bases matching TRBD1. This CDR3 region has 19 residues. Germline assignment: CDR1 LGHDT and CDR2 YNNKEL (reference sequence). J lost 6 bases, V lost 0 bases, and 13 bases had no gene match. The CDR3 here is CASSQDLTGGEVFAGELFF. The CDR3 nucleotides read TGTGCCAGCAGCCAAGATCTGACAGGGGGCGAAGTGTTCGCCGGGGAGCTGTTTTTT.

This clone was seen a handful of times. Given the absence of the conserved phenylalanine or tryptophan at the CDR3 end, a read error is likely. No DNA is shown, since the ends of the CDR3 on it are uncertain; the CDR3 is the one TCRdb lists. J is TRBJ2-7 and V is TRBV3-1 (or the pseudogene TRBV3-2); the listed D gene, TRBD2, was not tested against the DNA. The CDR3 is 14 residues long, ends included. Germline V lookup: CDR1 LGHDT, CDR2 YNNKEL (reference sequence). The CDR3 sequence: CASSLGPGLAGLVI.

The V call is TRBV28, the J call TRBJ2-7, with D perhaps TRBD2 (5 bases). Trimming removed 7 bases at V and 2 bases at J, with 6 bases between. Germline-derived CDR1 and CDR2 are MDHEN and SYDVKM. The CDR3 sequence is 11 residues long. The CDR3 loop is CASNGAYEQYF. The DNA for the CDR3 is TGTGCCAGCAACGGGGCCTACGAGCAGTACTTC.

The chain has TRBV11-2 and TRBJ2-6; no definite D call. CDR1 is SGHAT, CDR2 FQNNGV, per germline. The CDR3 is made up of 14 amino acids. Deletions cut 3 bases from V and 0 bases from J, with 3 bases between. CDR3 DNA sequence: TGTGCCAGCAGCTTCTCCTCTGGGGCCAACGTCCTGACTTTC. Encoded protein: CASSFSSGANVLTF. The full variable domain, its missing parts supplied by reference TRBV11-2 and TRBJ2-6, is EAGVAQSPRYKIIEKRQSVAFWCNPISGHATLYWYQQILGQGPKLLIQFQNNGVVDDSQLPKDRFSAERLKGVDSTLKIQPAKLEDSAVYLCASSFSSGANVLTFGAGSRLTVL.

The chain combines TRBV19 with TRBJ2-3; possible D gene TRBD2, 6 bases. The ends were cut back, 1 base at V and 4 bases at J, with 9 bases in the middle. This CDR3 region has 14 residues. Germline V CDR1 and CDR2: LNHDA, SQIVND (reference sequence). The CDR3, as DNA: TGTGCCAGTAGTATAGCACTAGCCCCAGATACGCAGTATTTT. Translating gives CASSIALAPDTQYF.

The V gene is TRBV6-5, the J gene TRBJ2-7; D call uncertain. Germline lookup yields CDR1 MNHEY and CDR2 SVGAGI. V gave up 6 bases and J gave up 4 bases, with 19 bases separating them. The length of the CDR3 is 15 residues. The CDR3: CASRVTPPSLYEQYF. The CDR3 nucleotides read TGTGCCAGCAGGGTGACTCCCCCAAGCCTTTACGAGCAGTACTTC.

V is TRBV10-3 and J is TRBJ2-3; 7 bases are a match to TRBD2. V shed 10 bases, J shed 6 bases, and the junction held 7 bases outside the gene matches. This CDR3 region has 12 residues. The germline gives CDR1 ENHRY, CDR2 SYGVKD. The CDR3 spells CATTAGVDTQYF. DNA for the CDR3: TGTGCCACCACGGCGGGAGTGGATACGCAGTATTTT.

The V gene is TRBV5-8, the J gene TRBJ1-6; unclear D gene. The CDR3 contains 16 residues. Trimming cost V 5 bases and J 0 bases, with 12 bases left between them. Germline V CDR1 and CDR2: SGHTS, YDEGEE. CDR3 nucleotide sequence: TGTGCCAGCAGTACACTACCCAGCTCCTATAATTCACCCCTCCACTTT. Protein product: CASSTLPSSYNSPLHF.

The chain is built from TRBV6-6 and TRBJ1-2; no firm D call. V lost 0 bases to trimming and J lost 7 bases, with 15 bases between them. The germline gives CDR1 MNHNY, CDR2 SVGAGI (reference sequence). The CDR3 runs to 15 residues. The chain's CDR3 is CASSYSAPSLGGYTF. CDR3 in DNA: TGTGCCAGCAGTTACTCAGCTCCCTCACTCGGTGGCTACACCTTC.

The V call is TRBV11-3, the J call TRBJ2-2; 10 bases agree with TRBD1. The CDR3 sequence is 16 residues long. The trim removed 1 base at V and 8 bases at J, leaving 7 bases unmatched. Germline lookup yields CDR1 SGHNT and CDR2 YENEEA. The CDR3 reads CASSLARQGAAGELFF. DNA for the CDR3: TGTGCCAGCAGCTTAGCCCGACAGGGGGCGGCGGGGGAGCTGTTTTTT.

The chain recombines TRBV3-1 (or the pseudogene TRBV3-2) with TRBJ2-4; TRBD1 matches at 7 bases. CDR3 length: 13 residues. Germline CDR1 LGHDT, CDR2 YNNKEL (reference sequence). V trimming: 5 bases; J trimming: 6 bases; junction bases outside the gene matches: 4. CDR3 residues: CASSGTVGNIQYF. CDR3 nucleotides: TGTGCCAGCAGCGGGACAGTGGGAAACATTCAGTACTTC.